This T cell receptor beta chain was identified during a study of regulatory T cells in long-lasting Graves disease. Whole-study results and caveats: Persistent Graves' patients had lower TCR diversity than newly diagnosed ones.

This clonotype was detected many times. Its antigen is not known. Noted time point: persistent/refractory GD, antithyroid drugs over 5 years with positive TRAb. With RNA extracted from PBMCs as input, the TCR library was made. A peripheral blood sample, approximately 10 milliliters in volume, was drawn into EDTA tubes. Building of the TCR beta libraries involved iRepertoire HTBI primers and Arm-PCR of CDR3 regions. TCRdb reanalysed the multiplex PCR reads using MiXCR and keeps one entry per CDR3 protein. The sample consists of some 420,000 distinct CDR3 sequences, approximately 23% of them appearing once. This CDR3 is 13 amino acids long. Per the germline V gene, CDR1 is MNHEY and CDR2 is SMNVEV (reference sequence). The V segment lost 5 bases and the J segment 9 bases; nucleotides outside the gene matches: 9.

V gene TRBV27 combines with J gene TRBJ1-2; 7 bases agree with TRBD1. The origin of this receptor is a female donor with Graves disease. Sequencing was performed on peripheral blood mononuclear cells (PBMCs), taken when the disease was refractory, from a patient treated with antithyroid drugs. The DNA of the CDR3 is TGTGCCAGCAGTCCAGGGACAGTATTTCGCTACACCTTC. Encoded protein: CASSPGTVFRYTF.